The following is a T cell receptor (beta chain) sequence with its context. This record comes from a study of T cells in Graves' hyperthyroidism and ophthalmopathy. Germline CDR1 reads SQVTM; CDR2 reads ANQGSEA. The V gene lost 6 bases and the J gene lost 1 base, with 11 bases spanning the gap. The CDR3 covers 13 residues. TCR beta CDR3 regions were amplified from RNA. HTBI primers were employed in a first-round RT-PCR of the TCR CDR3. From the multiplex PCR reads, TCRdb called clonotypes with MiXCR, one entry per CDR3 protein. Altogether fewer than 500,000 distinct CDR3 sequences are present, approximately 13% being singletons, with the ten largest covering 20% to 25%.

This receptor was identified in a man aged 25-45 years with Graves' hyperthyroidism that later progressed to Graves' ophthalmopathy. The chain joins TRBV29-1 to TRBJ2-3; D is perhaps TRBD2 (6 bases). The sequenced material came from blood. The CDR3 nucleotides read TGCAGCGTCGGGGGACTTGGCACAGATACGCAGTATTTT. Residues: CSVGGLGTDTQYF.